This TCR beta chain was sequenced during a study of blood T cells in healthy people across ages. Primed by a sample-barcoded 5' primer and a J-beta primer mix, a second PCR proceeded for 7 to 11 cycles. TCRdb passed the 5' RACE reads through MiXCR, listing each CDR3 protein once. This repertoire shows about 290,000 distinct CDR3 sequences, roughly 26% found once; its top ten account for about 30%. CDR1 is ENHRY, CDR2 SYGVKD, per germline. V lost 1 base and J 5 bases, leaving 2 bases between the germline ends. This CDR3 is 11 amino acids long. Each sample provided at least 5 micrograms of extracted total RNA. About this clonotype: The target antigen is unknown.

Findings of the study overall: Total diversity from one million sequenced T cells was likely underestimated.

This TCR was sampled from a woman in her sixties or seventies in good health. This chain joins TRBV10-3 and TRBJ1-1; D remains ambiguous. Specimen: blood. The CDR3 here is CAISELTEAFF. CDR3 DNA sequence: TGTGCCATCAGTGAGTTGACTGAAGCTTTCTTT.